A selection of T cell receptor beta chains follows, all from one sample in a study of type 1 regulatory T cells. TCRdb reanalysed the reads using MiXCR and keeps one entry per CDR3 protein. Of some 22,000 distinct CDR3 sequences listed, roughly 72% are singletons. No antigens are known for them. Material: cultured T cells, either the whole culture or a sorted T cell fraction (not recorded which). The receptors originated from a human donor in good health. Each CDR3 is given with its conserved first and last residue. The order of the fields is V gene, J gene, CDR3 protein.

V: TRBV20-1; J: TRBJ2-3; CDR3: CSARPSDRGSRDTQYF
V: TRBV7-2; J: TRBJ1-2; CDR3: CASSLGTDYGYTF
V: TRBV4-3; J: TRBJ1-4; CDR3: CASSQDPGINEKLFF
V: TRBV20-1; J: TRBJ2-1; CDR3: CSATGTSGGAYEQFF
V: TRBV7-9; J: TRBJ1-3; CDR3: CASSFTSAGNTIYF
V: TRBV7-2; J: TRBJ2-1; CDR3: CASSLGQASGYNEQFF
V: TRBV6-1; J: TRBJ2-1; CDR3: CASSPRDRGNQQFF